This T cell receptor (beta chain) was observed in a study of T-cell memory formation after mild COVID-19. CDR1 and CDR2 from the germline V gene are SNHLY and FYNNEI. CDR3 size: 12 residues. Trimming stripped 3 bases from V and 7 bases from J, with 6 bases between. Study-wide results and limits: The finding that pre-infection memory included some responding clones suggested that cross-reactive memory joined. CD4+ contracting clones were mainly CM and EM; CD8+ ones, EMRA. Clones contracting over day 15 to 85 were CD4/CD8 balanced, with later expanders leaning CD4+.

This clonotype was seen a handful of times. Its antigen is still unknown. Constant-segment primers and 5'RACE yielded cDNA libraries for TCR alpha and TCR beta, each carrying sample barcodes and UMIs. TCRdb used MiXCR to reprocess the 5' RACE reads, holding one entry per CDR3 protein. The sample has about 350,000 distinct CDR3 sequences, 14% seen once. The genes are TRBV2 and TRBJ1-4, with unresolved D. What was sequenced was PBMCs or a T cell subset sorted from them (not recorded which). The clonotype comes from a man aged 18 to 29 who had mild COVID-19 (a few samples of this study predate the infection). Cell type and time point are not known. The DNA for the CDR3 is TGTGCCAGCAGTGAGGCGGGTGAAAAACTGTTTTTT. It encodes CASSEAGEKLFF.